This TCR beta chain was identified during a study of shared clonotypes between healthy human individuals. About the study: Researchers drew samples from a couple of women and a few men aged 18 to 49.

Within Nashville, Tennessee resided all donors, each a Caucasian adult. Assay runs were performed at deep level. Generated by immunoSEQ multiplex PCR, the TCRdb table keeps only in-frame clones and is missing some. The sample contains 330,000 or so clones, roughly 70% of which appear only once. Study-wide results and limits: The authors expected sequencing depth to affect clonotype sharing among donors.

As concerns this clone: Its antigen is currently unknown.

The sequenced material came from memory CD4+ T cells sorted from blood. Regarding subset: CD45RA-negative fraction. The receptor's source is a young man in good health.

The CDR3 bases are TGCGCCAGCAGCCCCCGTACAGGGGACTACGAGCAGTACTTC. Encoded protein: CASSPRTGDYEQYF. This chain joins TRBV5-1 and TRBJ2-7, with 7 positions matching TRBD1. V dropped 4 bases and J dropped 3; count of bases not matched to a gene: 7. The CDR3 is 14 amino acids. CDR1 and CDR2 from the germline V gene are SGHRS and YFSETQ.